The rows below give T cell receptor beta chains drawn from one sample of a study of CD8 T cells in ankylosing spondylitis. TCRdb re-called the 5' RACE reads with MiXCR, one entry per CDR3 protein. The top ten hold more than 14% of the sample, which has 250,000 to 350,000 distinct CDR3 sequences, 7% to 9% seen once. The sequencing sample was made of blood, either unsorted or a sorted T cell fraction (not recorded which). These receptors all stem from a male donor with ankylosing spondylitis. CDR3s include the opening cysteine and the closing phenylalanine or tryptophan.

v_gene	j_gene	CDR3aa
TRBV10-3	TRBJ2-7	CAISESGLSYEQYF
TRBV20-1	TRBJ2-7	CSAMTGGWYEQYF
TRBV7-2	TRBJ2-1	CASGGSSYNEQFF
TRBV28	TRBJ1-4	CASIRGGSSTNEKLFF
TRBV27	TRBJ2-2	CASSPRSLFPGELFF
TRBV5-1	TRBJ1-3	CASGLDGPLSGNTIYF
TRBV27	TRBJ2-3	CASSLRAWGDTQYF
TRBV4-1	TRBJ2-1	CASSQAWGGLTLHEQFF
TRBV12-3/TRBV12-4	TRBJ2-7	CASSLDPGTGYLRQYF
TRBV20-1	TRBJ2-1	CSTSGTSGNNEQFF
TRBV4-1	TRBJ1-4	CASSQGSRTNEKLFF
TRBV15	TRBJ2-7	CATSRVPGAYEQYF
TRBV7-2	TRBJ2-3	CASSPGQGFGTDTQYF
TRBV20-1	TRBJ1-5	CSAPKQGLNQPQHF
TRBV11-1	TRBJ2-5	CASSRLAGVRETQYF
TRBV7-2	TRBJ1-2	CASSFWQTGGYTF
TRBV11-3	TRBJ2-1	CASSTTLGDYEQFF
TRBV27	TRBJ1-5	CASSPSGTGAQPQHF
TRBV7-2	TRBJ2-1	CASSELGGGEQFF
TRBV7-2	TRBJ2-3	CASSPWTGSYWDTQYF
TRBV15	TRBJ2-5	CATSRDVGETQYF
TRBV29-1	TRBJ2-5	CSVRPGRQETQYF
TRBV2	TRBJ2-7	CASSEARTSGSEYF
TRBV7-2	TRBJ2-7	CASSPDGGAREQYF
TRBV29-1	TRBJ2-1	CSVRQADYNEQFF
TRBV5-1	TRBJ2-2	CASSLGANANTGELFF
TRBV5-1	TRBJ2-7	CASSSQGASYEQYF
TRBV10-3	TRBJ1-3	CAISESLQGAAGNTIYF
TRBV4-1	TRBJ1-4	CASSQDAPPGWVEKLFF
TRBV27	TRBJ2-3	CASKGLAGRTDTQYF
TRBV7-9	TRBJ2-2	CASSPEVGRNTGELFF
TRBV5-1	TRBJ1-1	CASSPQGGTEAFF
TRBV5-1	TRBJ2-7	CASSLESYEQYF
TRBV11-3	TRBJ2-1	CASSTGAVGEQFF
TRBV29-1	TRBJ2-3	CSVRRLDNTDTQYF
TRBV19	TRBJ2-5	CASSIGVLETQYF
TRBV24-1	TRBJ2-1	CATSDLGAGAEQFF
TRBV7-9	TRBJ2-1	CASSDWREGVNEQFF
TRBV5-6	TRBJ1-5	CASSSRGLKSNQPQHF
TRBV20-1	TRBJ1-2	CSARARTGQAGGGYTF
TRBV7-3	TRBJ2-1	CASSPRGGRDNEQFF
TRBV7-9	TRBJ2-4	CASISGRENIQYF
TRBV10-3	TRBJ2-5	CAISEPGLAGEKETQYF
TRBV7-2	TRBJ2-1	CASSLGGLVEQFF
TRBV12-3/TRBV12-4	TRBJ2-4	CASSPGGRRYIQYF
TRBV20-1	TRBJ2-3	CSARDPASTDTQYF
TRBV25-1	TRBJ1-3	CASSNSGSGNTIYF
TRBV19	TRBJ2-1	CAIDSGSRGNEQFF
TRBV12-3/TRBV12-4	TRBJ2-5	CASSWGLAGRQETQYF